The sequence of this TCR beta chain was determined in a study of cytomegalovirus exposure and HLA in healthy donors. The study's findings and limits: There were 164 TCR beta chains listed as cytomegalovirus-associated. A few chains linked to CMV were shown in vitro to be specific for CMV antigens.

About this clone itself: Its antigen is unidentified.

Produced via immunoSEQ multiplex PCR; TCRdb's table is partial and in-frame only. The data show about 260,000 clones, with 80% to 95% seen just once and under 4% held by the top ten. The CDR3 contains 14 residues. Germline V CDR1 and CDR2: SGHRS, YFSETQ. With 0 bases removed from V and 2 bases from J, the gap between germline ends came to 8 bases. This chain uses TRBV5-1 with TRBJ1-1; a weak D match, TRBD1 (6 bases). This clonotype originated in a woman between 25 and 40 years old in good health and CMV-seronegative. The sequencing input was PBMCs. In DNA, the CDR3 is TGCGCCAGCAGCTTGGCGACAGGCAACACTGAAGCTTTCTTT. Its protein product is CASSLATGNTEAFF.